Here is one T cell receptor beta chain with its context. The data derive from a study of blood T cell repertoires in COVID-19. Study information: Acute-phase and convalescent COVID-19 samples originated in the United States, Italy and Spain. From T cells, B-cell-depleted T cells, or PBMCs came the material, which was cDNA or gDNA.

Per germline, CDR1 DFQATT and CDR2 SNEGSKA (reference sequence). This CDR3 comprises 11 residues. Trimming left V 5 bases short and J 12 bases short, with 16 bases between. The authors' processing: Estimation of nucleated cell counts relied on the amplification of reference gene primers. Sequencing was performed with immunoSEQ multiplex PCR; in TCRdb, only in-frame clones are kept and a portion is missing. From that table come the V and J calls and clone size; the DNA was used to work out D and trimming. Of some 350,000 clones in the sample, about 90% are singletons; the top ten hold around 7%. Specimen: peripheral blood. This TCR derives from a man aged 18 to 29 with active or convalescent COVID-19. The V call is TRBV20-1, the J call TRBJ1-2; tentatively, D is TRBD1 (6 bases). CDR3 sequence: CSAGATGRNTF. DNA for the CDR3: TGCAGTGCTGGAGCAACAGGGCGGAACACCTTC.